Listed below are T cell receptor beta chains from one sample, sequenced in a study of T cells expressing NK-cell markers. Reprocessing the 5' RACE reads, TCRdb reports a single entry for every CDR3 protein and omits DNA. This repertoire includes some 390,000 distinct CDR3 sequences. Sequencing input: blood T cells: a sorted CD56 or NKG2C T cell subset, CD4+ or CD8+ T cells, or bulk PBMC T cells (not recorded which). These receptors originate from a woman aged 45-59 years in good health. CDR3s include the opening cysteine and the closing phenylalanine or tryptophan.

CDR3aa: CASSLKGQAYEQYF
j_gene: TRBJ2-7
v_gene: TRBV12-3/TRBV12-4

CDR3aa: CSASPRGEKLFF
j_gene: TRBJ1-4
v_gene: TRBV20-1

CDR3aa: CAWSVARDYGYTF
j_gene: TRBJ1-2
v_gene: TRBV30

CDR3aa: CASSFLGPLDVLTF
j_gene: TRBJ2-6
v_gene: TRBV28

CDR3aa: CASSFGASGKGITEAFF
j_gene: TRBJ1-1
v_gene: TRBV5-1

CDR3aa: CAWGRDRGDEQYF
j_gene: TRBJ2-7
v_gene: TRBV30

CDR3aa: CASNNGLSSYNEQFF
j_gene: TRBJ2-1
v_gene: TRBV19

CDR3aa: CASSLTSGGAGELFF
j_gene: TRBJ2-2
v_gene: TRBV12-3/TRBV12-4

CDR3aa: CASSLVRGQGFGGYTF
j_gene: TRBJ1-2
v_gene: TRBV7-9

CDR3aa: CSASGGGETQYF
j_gene: TRBJ2-5
v_gene: TRBV20-1

CDR3aa: CASSQVQNEQFF
j_gene: TRBJ2-1
v_gene: TRBV3-1

CDR3aa: CATIGDTGELFF
j_gene: TRBJ2-2
v_gene: TRBV25-1

CDR3aa: CASSSSGSRGVYEQYF
j_gene: TRBJ2-7
v_gene: TRBV11-2

CDR3aa: CATSDPGGPLDTQYF
j_gene: TRBJ2-3
v_gene: TRBV24-1

CDR3aa: CAISEPENNEQFF
j_gene: TRBJ2-1
v_gene: TRBV10-3

CDR3aa: CASSSQPGLAGVREQFF
j_gene: TRBJ2-1
v_gene: TRBV27

CDR3aa: CATRLAGGEETQYF
j_gene: TRBJ2-5
v_gene: TRBV24-1

CDR3aa: CASSHPGSSVEQFF
j_gene: TRBJ2-1
v_gene: TRBV4-1

CDR3aa: CASSLEGTGKEKLFF
j_gene: TRBJ1-4
v_gene: TRBV12-3/TRBV12-4

CDR3aa: CASSPGGQPQHF
j_gene: TRBJ1-5
v_gene: TRBV27

CDR3aa: CASSQDGAPPYNSPLHF
j_gene: TRBJ1-6
v_gene: TRBV14

CDR3aa: CASSEIRLASYNEQFF
j_gene: TRBJ2-1
v_gene: TRBV4-1

CDR3aa: CAWNKPYKLAASTGELFF
j_gene: TRBJ2-2
v_gene: TRBV30

CDR3aa: CSASPGVGDIQYF
j_gene: TRBJ2-4
v_gene: TRBV20-1

CDR3aa: CASTIKMGGRSTTDTQYF
j_gene: TRBJ2-3
v_gene: TRBV12-3/TRBV12-4

CDR3aa: CASSLAGGVGEQFF
j_gene: TRBJ2-1
v_gene: TRBV12-3/TRBV12-4

CDR3aa: CASSPRTSEHNEQFF
j_gene: TRBJ2-1
v_gene: TRBV7-9

CDR3aa: CASSVDGGDQPQHF
j_gene: TRBJ1-5
v_gene: TRBV9

CDR3aa: CATSGHGGTDTQYF
j_gene: TRBJ2-3
v_gene: TRBV24-1

CDR3aa: CASSQQPFLEAFF
j_gene: TRBJ1-1
v_gene: TRBV3-1

CDR3aa: CGSGLGNNEQFF
j_gene: TRBJ2-1
v_gene: TRBV12-3/TRBV12-4

CDR3aa: CSARDQLRPGLGAYNEQFF
j_gene: TRBJ2-1
v_gene: TRBV20-1

CDR3aa: CASSYGPHNEQFF
j_gene: TRBJ2-1
v_gene: TRBV6-5

CDR3aa: CASSQDGDRGYEQYF
j_gene: TRBJ2-7
v_gene: TRBV4-1

CDR3aa: CASSLTPSGRLSSYNEQFF
j_gene: TRBJ2-1
v_gene: TRBV5-1

CDR3aa: CASMVGRQQETQYF
j_gene: TRBJ2-5
v_gene: TRBV2

CDR3aa: CASSAVTGRHTEAFF
j_gene: TRBJ1-1
v_gene: TRBV12-3/TRBV12-4

CDR3aa: CSVSRGAEQYF
j_gene: TRBJ2-7
v_gene: TRBV29-1

CDR3aa: CASSLGTGSSYEQYF
j_gene: TRBJ2-7
v_gene: TRBV7-6

CDR3aa: CASSLQPGDGYTF
j_gene: TRBJ1-2
v_gene: TRBV7-3

CDR3aa: CASRRTGSGELFF
j_gene: TRBJ2-2
v_gene: TRBV12-3/TRBV12-4

CDR3aa: CASLIALGANVLTF
j_gene: TRBJ2-6
v_gene: TRBV12-3/TRBV12-4